This T cell receptor beta chain was identified during a study of shared clonotypes between healthy human individuals. On this clone itself: Its antigen is still unknown. Other DNA sequences in the same sample also yield this CDR3.

TCRdb's copy holds only in-frame clones and misses some; the assay was immunoSEQ multiplex PCR. Among roughly 300,000 clones, roughly 70% were seen once, and the ten largest hold over 9.5%. Findings and limits, study-wide: Non-shared clonotypes were found to have lower generation probabilities than the clonotypes that were shared by all four of the sorted-subset donors.

Per the germline V gene, CDR1 is SGHTA and CDR2 is FQGNSA. CDR3 length: 13 amino acids. Deletions cut 3 bases from V and 0 bases from J, with 5 bases between. Donors comprised only Caucasian adults living in Nashville, Tennessee. Investigators divided CD4+ cells into CD45RA+ naive and CD45RA-negative memory subsets. The chain uses TRBV7-2 and TRBJ1-1; D not certain. This TCR was recovered from a man aged 25-40 years in good health. Material: memory CD4+ T cells sorted from blood. Subset in this sample: CD45RA-negative fraction. The CDR3 DNA is TGTGCCAGCAGCTTTCTCTTGAACACTGAAGCTTTCTTT. Amino acid sequence: CASSFLLNTEAFF.